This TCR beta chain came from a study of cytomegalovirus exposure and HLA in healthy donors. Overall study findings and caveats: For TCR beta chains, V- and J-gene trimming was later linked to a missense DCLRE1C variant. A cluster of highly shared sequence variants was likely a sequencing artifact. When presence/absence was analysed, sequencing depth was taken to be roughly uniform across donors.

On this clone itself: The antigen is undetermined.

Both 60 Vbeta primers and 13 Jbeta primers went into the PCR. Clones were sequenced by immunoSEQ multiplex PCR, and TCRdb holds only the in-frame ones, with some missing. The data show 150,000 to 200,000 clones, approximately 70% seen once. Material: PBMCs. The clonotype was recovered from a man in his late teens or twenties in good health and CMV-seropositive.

CDR3 amino acids: CASSPFSRDQETQYF. The CDR3 bases are TGCGCCAGCAGCCCCTTTAGTCGGGATCAAGAGACCCAGTACTTC. V gene TRBV5-1 combines with J gene TRBJ2-5, with D perhaps matching TRBD2 (5 bases). Trimming took off 4 bases at V and 2 bases at J, with 15 bases between the two ends. CDR1 SGHRS and CDR2 YFSETQ come from the germline V gene. The CDR3 has 15 residues. Together with reference TRBV5-1 and TRBJ2-5, the CDR3 gives the full variable domain: KAGVTQTPRYLIKTRGQQVTLSCSPISGHRSVSWYQQTPGQGLQFLFEYFSETQRNKGNFPGRFSGRQFSNSRSEMNVSTLELGDSALYLCASSPFSRDQETQYFGPGTRLLVL.